The 15 T cell receptor beta chains below all came from one sample that was sequenced in a study of T cells in Graves' hyperthyroidism and ophthalmopathy. TCR beta CDR3 region amplification was performed from RNA transcripts. An initial round of RT-PCR targeting the TCR CDR3 relied on the HTBI primer set. TCRdb itself ran the multiplex PCR reads through MiXCR, one entry per CDR3 protein. The profile covers hundreds of thousands of distinct CDR3 sequences, with more than 45% appearing a single time and 8% to 8.5% taken by the ten largest. The material sequenced was peripheral blood or thyroid tissue (not recorded which). The receptors derive from a woman between 18 and 29 years old with Graves' hyperthyroidism.

The V call is TRBV7-9, the J call TRBJ2-2; D gene unclear. Germline loops: CDR1 SEHNR, CDR2 FQNEAQ (reference sequence). There are 15 residues in the CDR3. V was trimmed by 7 bases and J by 1 base, leaving 13 bases between them. CDR3 sequence (DNA): TGTGCCAGCACCTCTTGGAGCGAGAACACCGGGGAGCTGTTTTTT. Its translation: CASTSWSENTGELFF.

A few counts support this clonotype. This chain links TRBV7-2 with TRBJ2-7, with 7 bases identical to TRBD2. V lost 6 bases, J lost 2 bases, and 1 base stayed unmatched. CDR3 length equals 12 residues. The V gene's germline CDR1 is SGHTA and CDR2 FQGNSA. In DNA form, the CDR3 reads TGTGCCAGCAGGGGGGGGGCCTACGAGCAGTACTTC. It codes for CASRGGAYEQYF. The variable domain in full, completed from reference TRBV7-2 and TRBJ2-7, reads GAGVSQSPSNKVTEKGKDVELRCDPISGHTALYWYRQSLGQGLEFLIYFQGNSAPDKSGLPSDRFSAERTGGSVSTLTIQRTQQEDSAVYLCASRGGAYEQYFGPGTRLTVT.

This clonotype was counted at least ten times. V usage is TRBV19 and J usage is TRBJ1-1; no firm D call. Between the trimmed V and J ends, which lost 2 bases and 4 bases, there was a span of 11 bases. Germline V gives CDR1 LNHDA, CDR2 SQIVND (reference sequence). This CDR3 has 14 amino acids. As DNA, the CDR3 is TGTGCCAGTAGTATATCGTCTGGAGGCACTGAAGCTTTCTTT. Translating gives CASSISSGGTEAFF.

In the case of this clonotype: An end of the junction does not agree with germline; a read error may underlie this. This sequence joins TRBV7-2 and TRBJ1-1; no firm D call. Germline CDR1 reads SGHTA; CDR2 reads FQGNSA. This CDR3 contains 13 residues. The CDR3 DNA sequence: TGTGCCAACAGCTTACTAAAGGACACTGAAGCTTTCTTT. Its translation is CANSLLKDTEAFF.

The chain recombines TRBV10-3 with TRBJ1-5, with D hard to call. Trimming stripped 10 bases from V and 2 bases from J, with 15 bases between. Germline V lookup: CDR1 ENHRY, CDR2 SYGVKD. The CDR3 contains 14 residues. The CDR3 region has the DNA TGTGCCAGCAGGACTGGTCGGGGCAATCAGCCCCAGCATTTT. Encoded protein: CASRTGRGNQPQHF.

To note about this clonotype: Lacking the conserved final phenylalanine or tryptophan, this CDR3 likely reflects a read error. Because the CDR3's place on the DNA is in doubt, the DNA is left out and the CDR3 is given as listed by TCRdb. The gene calls are TRBV29-1 and TRBJ1-6. Germline-derived CDR1 and CDR2 are SQVTM and ANQGSEA. The CDR3 has 10 residues if both end residues are counted. The CDR3 protein is CSVVRRTSGS.

This clonotype has more than one count but fewer than ten. The chain links TRBV20-1 to TRBJ2-7, with 8 bases that match TRBD1. The CDR3 has 15 amino acids. Trimming removed 5 bases from V and 0 bases from J; junction bases left unmatched: 9. CDR1 is DFQATT, CDR2 SNEGSKA, per germline (reference sequence). The CDR3 coding sequence is TGCAGTGCTGGATGGACAGGGCAAAGCTCCTACGAGCAGTACTTC. Protein: CSAGWTGQSSYEQYF.

The V and J genes are TRBV2 and TRBJ2-7, with a tentative D call TRBD2 (5 bases). The germline gives CDR1 SNHLY, CDR2 FYNNEI. Trimming pared 6 bases from V and 0 bases from J, leaving 9 bases between. The CDR3 extends over 13 amino acids. The CDR3 reads CASRLALSYEQYF. CDR3 DNA: TGTGCCAGCAGATTAGCGCTCTCCTACGAGCAGTACTTC.

Worth noting for this clonotype: Compared with germline, one end of the junction differs, possibly owing to a read error. The chain couples TRBV7-9 to TRBJ2-7; D is possibly TRBD2 (5 bases). The CDR3 is made up of 10 amino acids. Germline values: CDR1 SEHNR, CDR2 FQNEAQ (reference sequence). The CDR3 here is CASSLGTADF. The CDR3 DNA reads as TGTGCCAGCAGCTTAGGGACTGCGGACTTC.

A few counts support this clonotype. The genes are TRBV7-9 and TRBJ2-7, with D maybe TRBD1 (6 bases). The V end was cut by 2 bases, the J end by 6 bases, with 14 bases between. In germline, CDR1 is SEHNR, CDR2 FQNEAQ (reference sequence). The CDR3 has 14 residues. The CDR3 DNA reads as TGTGCCAGCAGCTTATCAAACAGGGAAGGCGAGCAGTACTTC. Its translation: CASSLSNREGEQYF.

The chain carries TRBV2 and TRBJ2-5; the match to TRBD1 covers 10 bases. Germline assignment: CDR1 SNHLY and CDR2 FYNNEI. The CDR3 loop spans 15 amino acids. The J segment lost 5 bases and the V segment lost 8 bases, leaving 11 bases of the junction unmatched. The DNA for the CDR3 is TGTGCCAGCGGACCACGACAGGGGGCTAGGGAGACCCAGTACTTC. Its translation is CASGPRQGARETQYF. The full variable domain, completed using reference TRBV2 and TRBJ2-5, is EPEVTQTPSHQVTQMGQEVILRCVPISNHLYFYWYRQILGQKVEFLVSFYNNEISEKSEIFDDQFSVERPDGSNFTLKIRSTKLEDSAMYFCASGPRQGARETQYFGPGTRLLVL.

The V call is TRBV2, the J call TRBJ1-4, with a tentative D call TRBD1 (6 bases). Looked up from germline, CDR1 is SNHLY and CDR2 is FYNNEI. The V end was cut by 7 bases, the J end by 17 bases, with 29 bases between. This CDR3 has 15 residues. The CDR3, as DNA: TGTGCCAGCACCACAGGGTTTTCTCCTTCATCCCCACCTTTTTTT. Its protein product is CASTTGFSPSSPPFF.

Comments on this clonotype: A much larger clonotype is one base distant, so this may be a read error. This chain links TRBV7-3 with TRBJ1-5; D not certain. The CDR3 totals 13 residues. The germline V gene has CDR1 SGHTA and CDR2 FQGTGA. The DNA for the CDR3 is TGTTCCAGCAGCTTAGAGGGAGGAGTGCCCCAGCATTTT. The encoded protein is CSSSLEGGVPQHF.

This clonotype was counted once. The J gene is TRBJ1-1, the V gene TRBV7-2; TRBD1 is a possible D gene (6 bases). The CDR3 totals 15 residues. The V and J ends lost 4 bases and 0 bases respectively, with 12 bases between them. Germline CDR1 reads SGHTA; CDR2 reads FQGNSA. This chain's CDR3 is CASSSQGGMNTEAFF. In DNA, the CDR3 is TGTGCCAGCAGCTCACAGGGCGGGATGAACACTGAAGCTTTCTTT.

The chain recombines TRBV27 with TRBJ1-5, with D hard to call. Germline V gene data show CDR1 as MNHEY and CDR2 as SMNVEV (reference sequence). This CDR3 region has 14 residues. Trimming cost V 0 bases and J 0 bases, with 3 bases left between them. CDR3 nucleotides: TGTGCCAGCAGTTTATCTACTAGCAATCAGCCCCAGCATTTT. Encoded protein: CASSLSTSNQPQHF.